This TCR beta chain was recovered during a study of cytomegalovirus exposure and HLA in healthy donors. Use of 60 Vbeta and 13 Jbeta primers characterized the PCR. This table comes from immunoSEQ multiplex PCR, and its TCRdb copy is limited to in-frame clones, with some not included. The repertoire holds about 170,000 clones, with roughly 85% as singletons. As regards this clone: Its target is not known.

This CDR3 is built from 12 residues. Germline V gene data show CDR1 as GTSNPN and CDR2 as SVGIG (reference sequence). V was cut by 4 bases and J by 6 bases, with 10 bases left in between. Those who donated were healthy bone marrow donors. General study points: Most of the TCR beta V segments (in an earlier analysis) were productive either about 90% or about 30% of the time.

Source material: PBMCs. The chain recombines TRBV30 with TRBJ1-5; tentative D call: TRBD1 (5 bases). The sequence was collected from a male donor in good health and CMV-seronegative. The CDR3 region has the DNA TGTGCCTGGACAGGGAACGGTCAGCCCCAGCATTTT. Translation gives CAWTGNGQPQHF.